This TCR beta chain was captured in a study of shared clonotypes between healthy human individuals. Findings and limits, study-wide: Naive subsets generally exceeded memory subsets in estimated richness.

As regards this clone: The antigen remains undetermined.

Sequencing was performed with immunoSEQ multiplex PCR; in TCRdb, only in-frame clones are kept and a portion is missing. Of some 2.3 million clones listed, 93% are singletons. V was cut by 5 bases and J by 3 bases, with 2 bases left in between. The CDR3 length is 11 residues. From germline, CDR1 is LNHNV and CDR2 YYDKDF (reference sequence). Negatively enriched CD4+ T cells were divided by CD45RA into naive and memory. The TCR originated in a man aged 18 to 35 in good health. Some clones in this sample may be carry-over from other donors' samples. The chain couples TRBV15 to TRBJ1-3; no firm D call. The sequenced sample was naive CD4+ T cells from PBMCs. Subset meaning: CD45RA+ positively selected. The CDR3, as DNA: TGTGCCACCAGCGGTGGAAACACCATATATTTT. It specifies CATSGGNTIYF.